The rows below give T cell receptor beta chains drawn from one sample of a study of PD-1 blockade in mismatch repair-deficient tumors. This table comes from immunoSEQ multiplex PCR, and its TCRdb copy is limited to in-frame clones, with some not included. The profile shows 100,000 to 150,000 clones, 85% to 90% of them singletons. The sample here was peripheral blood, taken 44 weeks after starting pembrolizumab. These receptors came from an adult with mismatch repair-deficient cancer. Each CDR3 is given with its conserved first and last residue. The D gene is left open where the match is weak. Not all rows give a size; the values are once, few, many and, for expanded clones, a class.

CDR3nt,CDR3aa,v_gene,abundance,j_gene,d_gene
TGCGCCAGCAGCCATGAAAGACAGGGGGCAAGAATGAACACTGAAGCTTTCTTT,CASSHERQGARMNTEAFF,TRBV4-1,.,TRBJ1-1,TRBD1
TGTGCCAGCAGTGAACTGGGACGTGTCACAGATACGCAGTATTTT,CASSELGRVTDTQYF,TRBV25-1,.,TRBJ2-3,.
TGTGCCAGCCTAGCGGGAGTTTGGACAGATACGCAGTATTTT,CASLAGVWTDTQYF,TRBV6-1,.,TRBJ2-3,TRBD2
TGTGCCAGCACTCCTGGGGGCCGGAAGTATACTGAAGCTTTCTTT,CASTPGGRKYTEAFF,TRBV6-5,.,TRBJ1-1,.
TGTGCCAGCACCTTGGGAGGATTTCAAGAGACCCAGTACTTC,CASTLGGFQETQYF,TRBV2,.,TRBJ2-5,.
TGTGCCAGCAGGGGAGGGGGTTCCCTCTCCTACGAGCAGTACTTC,CASRGGGSLSYEQYF,TRBV2,.,TRBJ2-7,.
TGTGCCAGCAGCTTAGGACAGACCAGAAGCACAGATACGCAGTATTTT,CASSLGQTRSTDTQYF,TRBV7-2,.,TRBJ2-3,.
TGTGCCAGCAGCACACCGGTGGGACAAATGCGAGAGACCCAGTACTTC,CASSTPVGQMRETQYF,TRBV7-9,.,TRBJ2-5,.
TGTGCCAGCAGCTTCTGGGGTCGGCACGAGCAGTACTTC,CASSFWGRHEQYF,TRBV5-4,few,TRBJ2-7,.
TGTGCCAGCTCACGAGGGATACTAGCGGGAGCCCCGGTCACAGATACGCAGTATTTT,CASSRGILAGAPVTDTQYF,TRBV18,.,TRBJ2-3,TRBD2
TGTGCCAGTTCCGGGACAGGGGGCGTAAAGACCCAGTACTTC,CASSGTGGVKTQYF,TRBV6-1,.,TRBJ2-5,TRBD1